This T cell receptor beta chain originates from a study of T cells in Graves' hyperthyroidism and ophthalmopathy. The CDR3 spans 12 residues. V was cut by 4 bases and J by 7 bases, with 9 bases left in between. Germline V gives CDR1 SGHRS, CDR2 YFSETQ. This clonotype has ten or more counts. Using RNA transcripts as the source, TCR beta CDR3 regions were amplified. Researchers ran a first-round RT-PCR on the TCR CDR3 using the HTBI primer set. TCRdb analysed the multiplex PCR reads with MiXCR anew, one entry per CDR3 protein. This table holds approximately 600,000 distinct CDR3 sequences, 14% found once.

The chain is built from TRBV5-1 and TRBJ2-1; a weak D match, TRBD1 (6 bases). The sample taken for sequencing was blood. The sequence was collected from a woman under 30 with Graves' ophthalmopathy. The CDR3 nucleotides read TGCGCCAGCAGCGGTAGGGGGAATGAGCAGTTCTTC. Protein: CASSGRGNEQFF.